The 7 T cell receptor beta chains presented below share a single source sample, sequenced in a study of OX40 agonist ivuxolimab in advanced cancers. Generated by immunoSEQ multiplex PCR, the TCRdb table keeps only in-frame clones and is missing some. Of almost 80,000 clones listed, just under 85% are singletons. Sequenced material: CD4+ or CD8+ T cells sorted from blood, taken in a trial of the OX40 agonist ivuxolimab. The receptors were gathered from an adult with an advanced solid tumor such as melanoma, head and neck, liver or kidney cancer.

This chain joins TRBV10-2 and TRBJ2-1; a possible D gene is TRBD2 (6 bases). V was pared by 4 bases and J by 11 bases, with 9 bases between. CDR1 and CDR2 (germline): WSHSY, SAAADI. The CDR3 totals 11 residues. CDR3 sequence (DNA): TGCGCCAGCAGTGGGGGGAGGAAGCAGTTCTTC. It translates to CASSGGRKQFF.

This clone was counted between two and nine times. This chain links TRBV5-1 with TRBJ2-7; TRBD1 is a possible D gene (7 bases). V was trimmed by 2 bases and J by 7 bases, leaving 13 bases between them. Germline V gives CDR1 SGHRS, CDR2 YFSETQ. The CDR3 sequence is 13 residues long. The CDR3 reads CASSFGRGDEQYF. In nucleotides, the CDR3 is TGCGCCAGCAGCTTTGGCAGGGGGGATGAGCAGTACTTC.

The V call is TRBV11-2, the J call TRBJ2-1; 13 bases are shared with TRBD2. Looked up from germline, CDR1 is SGHAT and CDR2 is FQNNGV. The V and J ends lost 5 bases and 9 bases, in that order; junction bases with no gene match: 4. The CDR3 is 14 amino acids. CDR3 sequence (DNA): TGTGCCAGCAGCCTCGGACTAGCGGGAGCTGAGCAGTTCTTC. Its protein is CASSLGLAGAEQFF.

A single count supports this clone. The rearrangement uses TRBV4-1 and TRBJ1-2; no definite D call. The CDR3 is 15 amino acids. Germline V gene sequence: CDR1 MGHRA, CDR2 YSYEKL. V dropped 1 base and J dropped 4 bases, with 13 bases sitting between them. The DNA for the CDR3 is TGCGCCAGCAGCCAAGGGAGACAAACCCCCTATGGCTACACCTTC. This codes for CASSQGRQTPYGYTF.

The gene calls are TRBV19 and TRBJ2-7; unclear D gene. Per the germline V gene, CDR1 is LNHDA and CDR2 is SQIVND (reference sequence). The germline V and J ends were trimmed by 8 bases and 5 bases, with 13 bases remaining between them. This CDR3 has 12 amino acids. The CDR3 here is CASPSSPHEQYF. The CDR3, as DNA: TGTGCCAGTCCCTCGTCCCCCCACGAGCAGTACTTC.

The V and J genes are TRBV9 and TRBJ2-5; the D is unclear. Trimming took off 1 base at V and 5 bases at J, with 12 bases between the two ends. Per germline, CDR1 SGDLS and CDR2 YYNGEE. The CDR3 consists of 14 residues. CDR3 nucleotide sequence: TGTGCCAGCAGCGTATATCCGGCTGGCGAGACCCAGTACTTC. Residues: CASSVYPAGETQYF.

The chain links TRBV30 to TRBJ2-1; D gene ambiguous. Trimming shortened V by 2 bases and J by 5 bases, and 16 bases separated the two germline ends. This CDR3 is 15 amino acids long. Germline assignment: CDR1 GTSNPN and CDR2 SVGIG (reference sequence). The CDR3 DNA reads TGTGCCTGGAGTACTTCCGAACAGATAGACAATGAGCAGTTCTTC. Its translation is CAWSTSEQIDNEQFF. Full variable domain (outside the CDR3, taken from reference TRBV30 and TRBJ2-1): SQTIHQWPATLVQPVGSPLSLECTVEGTSNPNLYWYRQAAGRGLQLLFYSVGIGQISSEVPQNLSASRPQDRQFILSSKKLLLSDSGFYLCAWSTSEQIDNEQFFGPGTRLTVL.